The clone carrying this TCR beta chain was seen a single time. For sequencing, patients were chosen who had shown expansion of CD8+CD57+ cells by flow cytometry. These data originate in a study of CD8+CD57+ T cells in acquired aplastic anemia. In germline, CDR1 is LNHDA, CDR2 SQIVND (reference sequence). Trimming left V 6 bases short and J 2 bases short, with 11 bases between. CDR3 length: 13 amino acids. TCR beta VDJ combinations and CDR3 sequences were profiled from genomic DNA. TCRdb reprocessed the reads with MiXCR, giving one entry per CDR3 protein. The sample has 80,000 to 100,000 distinct CDR3 sequences; 65% to 70% are singletons.

This sequence was found in a human donor with aplastic anemia. Sequenced: sorted CD4+, CD8+, or CD8+CD57+ T cells (not recorded which) from PBMCs. V is TRBV19 and J is TRBJ2-7; D not certain. The CDR3 bases are TGTGCCAGTAGCATCTACCATACCTACGAGCAGTACTTC. Its translation: CASSIYHTYEQYF.